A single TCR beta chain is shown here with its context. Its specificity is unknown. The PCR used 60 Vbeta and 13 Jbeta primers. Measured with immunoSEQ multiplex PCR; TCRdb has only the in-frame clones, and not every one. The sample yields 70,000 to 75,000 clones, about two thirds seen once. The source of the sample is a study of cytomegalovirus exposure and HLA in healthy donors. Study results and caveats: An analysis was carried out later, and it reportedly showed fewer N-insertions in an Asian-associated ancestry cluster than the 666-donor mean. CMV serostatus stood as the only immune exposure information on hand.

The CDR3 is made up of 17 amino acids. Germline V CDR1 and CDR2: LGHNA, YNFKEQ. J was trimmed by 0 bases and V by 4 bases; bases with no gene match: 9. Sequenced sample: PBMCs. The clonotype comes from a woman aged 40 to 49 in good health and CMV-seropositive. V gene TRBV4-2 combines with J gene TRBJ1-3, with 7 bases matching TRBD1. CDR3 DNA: TGTGCCAGCAGCCCCCGCCCAGGGGGGACCTCTGGAAACACCATATATTTT. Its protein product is CASSPRPGGTSGNTIYF.